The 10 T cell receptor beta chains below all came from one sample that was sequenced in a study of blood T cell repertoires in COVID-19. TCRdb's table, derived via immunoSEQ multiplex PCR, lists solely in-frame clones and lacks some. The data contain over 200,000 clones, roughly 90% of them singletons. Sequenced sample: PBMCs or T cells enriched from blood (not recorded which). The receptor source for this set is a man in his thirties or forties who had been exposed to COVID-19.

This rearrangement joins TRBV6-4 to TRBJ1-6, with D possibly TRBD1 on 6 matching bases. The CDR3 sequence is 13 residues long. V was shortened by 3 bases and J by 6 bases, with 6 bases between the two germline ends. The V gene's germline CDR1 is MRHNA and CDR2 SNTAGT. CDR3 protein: CASSEGANSPLHF. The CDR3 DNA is TGTGCCAGCAGTGAGGGGGCTAATTCACCCCTCCACTTT.

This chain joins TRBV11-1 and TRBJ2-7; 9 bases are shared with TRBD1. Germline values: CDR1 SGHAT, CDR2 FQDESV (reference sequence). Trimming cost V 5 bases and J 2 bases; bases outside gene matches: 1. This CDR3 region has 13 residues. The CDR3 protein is CASSGTGPYEQYF. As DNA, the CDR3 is TGTGCCAGCAGCGGGACAGGGCCCTACGAGCAGTACTTC.

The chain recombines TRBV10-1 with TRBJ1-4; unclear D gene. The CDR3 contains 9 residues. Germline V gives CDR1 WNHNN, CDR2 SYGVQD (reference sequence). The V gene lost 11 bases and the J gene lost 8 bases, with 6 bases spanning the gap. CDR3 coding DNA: TGCGCCCGACAAGAAAAACTGTTTTTT. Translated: CARQEKLFF.

DNA of the CDR3: TGCAGCGTGGGACAGGGGCCGGGAGGAAACACCATATATTTT. It yields the protein CSVGQGPGGNTIYF. V and J are TRBV29-1 and TRBJ1-3, with TRBD1 matching 10 bases. The CDR3 loop spans 14 amino acids. V lost 6 bases, J lost 4 bases, and 6 bases stayed unmatched. Per the germline V gene, CDR1 is SQVTM and CDR2 is ANQGSEA.

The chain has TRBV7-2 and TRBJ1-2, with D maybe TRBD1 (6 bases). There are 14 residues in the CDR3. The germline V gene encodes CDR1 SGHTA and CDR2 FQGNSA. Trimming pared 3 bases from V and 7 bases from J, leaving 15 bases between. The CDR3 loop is CASSFRGSQGGYTF. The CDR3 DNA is TGTGCCAGCAGCTTCAGGGGAAGTCAGGGTGGCTACACCTTC.

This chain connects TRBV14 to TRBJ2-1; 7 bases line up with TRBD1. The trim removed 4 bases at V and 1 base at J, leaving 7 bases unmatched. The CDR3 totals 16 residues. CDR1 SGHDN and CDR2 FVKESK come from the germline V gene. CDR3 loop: CASSRPGQLSYNEQFF. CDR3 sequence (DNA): TGTGCCAGCAGCCGCCCGGGACAGCTATCCTACAATGAGCAGTTCTTC. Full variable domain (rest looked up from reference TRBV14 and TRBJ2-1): EAGVTQFPSHSVIEKGQTVTLRCDPISGHDNLYWYRRVMGKEIKFLLHFVKESKQDESGMPNNRFLAERTGGTYSTLKVQPAELEDSGVYFCASSRPGQLSYNEQFFGPGTRLTVL.

This chain's CDR3 is CASSQEKGRGDIQYF. CDR3 in DNA: TGTGCCAGCAGCCAAGAGAAGGGTCGGGGAGACATTCAGTACTTC. This chain connects TRBV3-1 (or the pseudogene TRBV3-2) to TRBJ2-4; possibly TRBD2 for D (5 bases). The CDR3 contains 15 residues. Between the trimmed V and J ends, which lost 0 bases and 8 bases, there was a span of 14 bases. CDR1 LGHDT and CDR2 YNNKEL come from the germline V gene (reference sequence).

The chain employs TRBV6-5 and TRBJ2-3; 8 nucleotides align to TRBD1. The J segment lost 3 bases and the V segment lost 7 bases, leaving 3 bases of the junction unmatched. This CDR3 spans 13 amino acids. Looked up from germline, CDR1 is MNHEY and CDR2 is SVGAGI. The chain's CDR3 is CASKYRGTDTQYF. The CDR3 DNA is TGTGCCAGCAAATACAGGGGGACAGATACGCAGTATTTT.

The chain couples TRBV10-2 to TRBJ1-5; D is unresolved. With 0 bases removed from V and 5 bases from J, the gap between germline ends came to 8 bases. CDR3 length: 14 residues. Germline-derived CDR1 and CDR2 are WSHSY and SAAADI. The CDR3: CASSESAIYQPQHF. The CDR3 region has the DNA TGCGCCAGCAGTGAGTCGGCCATCTATCAGCCCCAGCATTTT.

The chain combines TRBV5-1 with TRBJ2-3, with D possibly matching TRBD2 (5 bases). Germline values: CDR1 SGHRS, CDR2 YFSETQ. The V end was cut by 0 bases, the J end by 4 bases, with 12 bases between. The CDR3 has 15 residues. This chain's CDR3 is CASSLGRGNADTQYF. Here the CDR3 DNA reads TGCGCCAGCAGCTTGGGCCGGGGTAATGCAGATACGCAGTATTTT.